In this sample, the clone carrying this T cell receptor beta chain turned up a few times. Its matching antigen is unknown. Via MiXCR, TCRdb re-called the reads, giving one row per CDR3 protein. The table has tens of thousands of distinct CDR3 sequences, 33% seen once. These data come from a study of T cell repertoires in cytomegalovirus infection. Sequenced input: PBMCs, sequenced either directly or after in vitro stimulation (not recorded which). The sequence derives from a human donor in good health (CMV status not recorded). Some clones in this sample may be carry-over from other donors' samples.

As DNA, the CDR3 is TGTGCCAGCAGTTCCCCTAGGGTTACTGAAGCTTTCTTT. This gives the protein CASSSPRVTEAFF. The chain is built from TRBV12-3 or TRBV12-4 and TRBJ1-1; D call uncertain. The V end lost 4 bases, the J end lost 5 bases, and 11 bases lay between the germline ends. The CDR3 extends over 13 amino acids.